This T cell receptor beta chain stems from a study of blood T cell repertoires in COVID-19. Turning to the study itself: Sample material is recorded as cDNA or gDNA derived from T cells, B-cell-depleted T cells, or PBMCs.

Sequencing was performed with immunoSEQ multiplex PCR; in TCRdb, only in-frame clones are kept and a portion is missing. The sample holds about 180,000 clones, roughly four fifths seen once. Deletions cut 6 bases from V and 5 bases from J, with 11 bases between. Germline values: CDR1 KGHSH, CDR2 LQKENI. The CDR3 consists of 13 residues. The chain combines TRBV18 with TRBJ2-4, with TRBD2 as a possible D gene (5 bases). The source is a human donor in a cohort sampled during active COVID-19. The sample was peripheral blood. CDR3 nucleotide sequence: TGTGCCAGCTCCCCCGGACTGGAAAACATTCAGTACTTC. It specifies CASSPGLENIQYF.